This T cell receptor beta chain was sequenced in a study of T cell responses to AZD1222 COVID-19 vaccine. The study, taken as a whole, reports: The CD4 TCRs associated with vaccination extended across spike and predominated at 160-218 and 743-854.

Assay: immunoSEQ multiplex PCR; the TCRdb copy retains only in-frame clones and omits some. This sample has 95,000 to 150,000 clones; about 90% occur once, and the top ten carry approximately 4.8%. The V gene lost 8 bases and the J gene lost 16 bases, with 17 bases spanning the gap. The CDR3 spans 11 residues. Germline-derived CDR1 and CDR2 are MRHNA and SNTAGT. On this clone: Its antigen remains unidentified.

The material was peripheral blood, obtained on day 0 of AZD1222 vaccination. The receptor was derived from an adult in good health. The chain couples TRBV6-4 to TRBJ1-4; tentatively, D is TRBD1 (5 bases). CDR3 nucleotide sequence: TGTGCCAGCCTGTACCGGACAATCAGGTTTTTT. Translated: CASLYRTIRFF.